These 11 T cell receptor beta chains were all obtained from the same sample, sequenced in a study of blood T cell repertoires in COVID-19. Sequenced by immunoSEQ multiplex PCR; TCRdb stores in-frame clones only, minus some. The repertoire holds fewer than 60,000 clones, with around 85% as singletons. Sequenced material: peripheral blood. These receptor sequences come from a man in his sixties with acute or convalescent COVID-19.

CDR3 sequence reads: CASRKQGGTEAFF. In nucleotides, the CDR3 is TGTGCCAGCAGAAAACAGGGGGGCACTGAAGCTTTCTTT. The gene calls are TRBV6-5 and TRBJ1-1, with TRBD1 identical over 8 bases. Per germline, CDR1 MNHEY and CDR2 SVGAGI. The CDR3 length is 13 residues. V was pared by 6 bases and J by 4 bases, with 4 bases of the junction left unmatched.

The chain carries TRBV12-5 and TRBJ2-7, with 9 positions matching TRBD1. The CDR3 covers 14 residues. The V gene end was trimmed by 5 bases and the J gene end by 2 bases; junction bases not matched to a gene: 4. CDR1 LGHNT and CDR2 FRNRAP come from the germline V gene. CDR3 in DNA: TGTGCTAGTGGTCCCGGGACAGGGACCTACGAGCAGTACTTC. It is translated as CASGPGTGTYEQYF.

V gene TRBV4-1 combines with J gene TRBJ2-3; 11 nucleotides agree with TRBD2. This CDR3 comprises 18 residues. J lost 8 bases, V lost 1 base, and 14 bases had no gene match. Germline V CDR1 and CDR2: MGHRA, YSYEKL. The CDR3 sequence is CASSQVAGGPDNSGTQYF. The CDR3, as DNA: TGCGCCAGCAGCCAAGTAGCGGGAGGGCCGGATAACTCAGGTACGCAGTATTTT.

The rearrangement links TRBV10-3 to TRBJ1-1; no firm D call. Germline V gene data show CDR1 as ENHRY and CDR2 as SYGVKD. Trimming removed 8 bases from V and 1 base from J, with 11 bases in between. The CDR3 consists of 13 residues. The CDR3 here is CAIGLLQNTEAFF. CDR3 in DNA: TGTGCCATCGGGCTATTGCAGAACACTGAAGCTTTCTTT.

The CDR3 loop reads CASSYSTWSRNTEAFF. The CDR3 DNA reads TGTGCCAGCAGTTACTCGACTTGGAGCAGGAACACTGAAGCTTTCTTT. The chain recombines TRBV6-2 or TRBV6-3 with TRBJ1-1; no clear D. The CDR3 spans 16 residues. Trimming took 0 bases from V and 1 from J, leaving 12 bases between them. Germline CDR1 MNHEY, CDR2 SVGEGT.

The chain uses TRBV4-1 and TRBJ2-2; TRBD2 matches at 7 bases. Germline V CDR1 and CDR2: MGHRA, YSYEKL. The CDR3 is 14 residues long. V dropped 6 bases and J dropped 5; count of bases not matched to a gene: 6. CDR3 in DNA: TGCGCCAGCAGACGGGAGGTCGGGACCGGGGAGCTGTTTTTT. Protein product: CASRREVGTGELFF.

The rearrangement joins TRBV2 to TRBJ2-1; 10 bases fit TRBD1. V lost 0 bases to trimming and J lost 2 bases; unmatched junction nucleotides: 16. Germline assignment: CDR1 SNHLY and CDR2 FYNNEI. This CDR3 has 21 residues. CDR3 sequence: CASSEAGDRGNTKAPYNEQFF. The CDR3 coding sequence is TGTGCCAGCAGTGAAGCGGGGGACAGGGGAAATACGAAAGCCCCCTACAATGAGCAGTTCTTC. Together with reference TRBV2 and TRBJ2-1, the CDR3 gives the full variable domain: EPEVTQTPSHQVTQMGQEVILRCVPISNHLYFYWYRQILGQKVEFLVSFYNNEISEKSEIFDDQFSVERPDGSNFTLKIRSTKLEDSAMYFCASSEAGDRGNTKAPYNEQFFGPGTRLTVL.

This chain links TRBV19 with TRBJ2-3; D possibly corresponds to TRBD2 (5 bases). V shed 6 bases and J shed 2 bases, with 9 bases lying between them. Germline CDR1 and CDR2: LNHDA and SQIVND (reference sequence). This CDR3 contains 13 residues. DNA for the CDR3: TGTGCCAGTAGGAGGGATACCACAGATACGCAGTATTTT. Its translation is CASRRDTTDTQYF.

The rearrangement joins TRBV6-1 to TRBJ1-5; 7 bases are shared with TRBD1. Trimming removed 2 bases from V and 1 base from J; junction bases left unmatched: 2. The CDR3 runs to 15 residues. Germline CDR1 is MNHNS and CDR2 is SASEGT. The CDR3 nucleotides read TGTGCCAGCAGTGAAAACAGGGGAAGCAATCAGCCCCAGCATTTT. Encoded protein: CASSENRGSNQPQHF.

This chain uses TRBV6-5 with TRBJ1-5, with TRBD1 matching over 8 bases. Trimming at V came to 6 bases and at J to 3 bases, leaving 7 bases not matched to a gene. Germline-derived CDR1 and CDR2 are MNHEY and SVGAGI. CDR3 length: 15 residues. The CDR3 protein is CASSPRTGYNQPQHF. The CDR3 DNA is TGTGCCAGCAGCCCGAGGACAGGGTACAATCAGCCCCAGCATTTT.

The chain is built from TRBV6-1 and TRBJ1-3; a weak D match, TRBD1 (6 bases). Germline CDR1 is MNHNS and CDR2 is SASEGT. The CDR3 loop spans 15 amino acids. V was trimmed by 6 bases and J by 4 bases, leaving 16 bases between them. The CDR3 sequence is CASRLQGLQGNTIYF. CDR3 bases: TGTGCCAGCAGGCTCCAGGGGTTGCAAGGAAACACCATATATTTT.